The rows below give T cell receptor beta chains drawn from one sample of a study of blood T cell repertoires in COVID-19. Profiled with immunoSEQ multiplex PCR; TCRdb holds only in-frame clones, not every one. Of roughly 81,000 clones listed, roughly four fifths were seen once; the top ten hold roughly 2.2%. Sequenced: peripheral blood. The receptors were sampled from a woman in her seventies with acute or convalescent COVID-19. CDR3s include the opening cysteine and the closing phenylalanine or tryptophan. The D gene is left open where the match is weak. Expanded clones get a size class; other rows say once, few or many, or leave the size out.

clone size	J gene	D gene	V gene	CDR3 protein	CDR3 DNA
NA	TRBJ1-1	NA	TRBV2	CASSQDKNTEAFF	TGTGCCAGCAGTCAGGACAAGAACACTGAAGCTTTCTTT
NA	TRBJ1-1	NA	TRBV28	CASGGRDTEAFF	TGTGCCAGCGGGGGGAGGGACACTGAAGCTTTCTTT
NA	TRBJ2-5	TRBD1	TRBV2	CASRRTGLQETQYF	TGTGCCAGCAGGCGGACAGGCCTCCAAGAGACCCAGTACTTC
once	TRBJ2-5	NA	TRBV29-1	CSVTPGKGQETQYF	TGCAGCGTCACCCCCGGGAAGGGCCAAGAGACCCAGTACTTC
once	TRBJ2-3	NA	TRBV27	CASWGADTQYF	TGTGCCAGTTGGGGGGCAGATACGCAGTATTTT
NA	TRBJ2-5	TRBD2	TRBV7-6	CASSLGLAGQETQYF	TGTGCCAGCAGCTTAGGGCTAGCGGGCCAAGAGACCCAGTACTTC
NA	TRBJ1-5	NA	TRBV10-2	CASSESPGNSNQPQHF	TGCGCCAGCAGTGAGTCCCCAGGGAACAGCAATCAGCCCCAGCATTTT
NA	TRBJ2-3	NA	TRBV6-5	CASSPEGDTQYF	TGTGCCAGCAGCCCGGAGGGAGATACGCAGTATTTT
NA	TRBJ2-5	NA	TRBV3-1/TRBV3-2	CASSLLTANQETQYF	TGTGCCAGCAGCCTTTTGACAGCCAACCAAGAGACCCAGTACTTC
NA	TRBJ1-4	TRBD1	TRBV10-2	CASSETGGDEKLFF	TGCGCCAGCAGTGAGACAGGGGGGGATGAAAAACTGTTTTTT
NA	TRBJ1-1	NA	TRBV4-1	CASSQDRVQAFF	TGCGCCAGCAGCCAAGATAGAGTACAAGCTTTCTTT
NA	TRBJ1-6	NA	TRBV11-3	CASSLSGDNSPLHF	TGTGCCAGCAGCTTATCGGGGGATAATTCACCCCTCCACTTT
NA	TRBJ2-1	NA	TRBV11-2	CASSPHRDEQFF	TGTGCCAGCAGCCCCCACAGAGATGAGCAGTTCTTC
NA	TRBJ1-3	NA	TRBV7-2	CASRDDRPISGNTIYF	TGTGCCAGCAGGGACGACAGGCCAATCTCTGGAAACACCATATATTTT
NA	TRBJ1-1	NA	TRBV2	CASRLEDSEGTEAFF	TGTGCCAGCAGGTTGGAGGACAGCGAGGGCACTGAAGCTTTCTTT
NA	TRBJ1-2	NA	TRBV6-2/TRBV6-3	CASSEWGSGYTF	TGTGCCAGCAGTGAGTGGGGCAGCGGCTACACCTTC
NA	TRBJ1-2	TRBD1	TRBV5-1	CASSFEQGRYGYTF	TGCGCCAGCAGCTTCGAACAGGGGAGGTATGGCTACACCTTC
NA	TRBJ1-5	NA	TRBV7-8	CASSLARSNQPQHF	TGTGCCAGCAGCTTAGCCAGAAGCAATCAGCCCCAGCATTTT
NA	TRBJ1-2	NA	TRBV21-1	CASSTSGVPNYGYTF	TGTGCCAGCAGCACATCAGGGGTCCCTAACTATGGCTACACCTTC
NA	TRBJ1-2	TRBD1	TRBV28	CASSPAGTASSISF	TGTGCCAGCAGTCCTGCCGGGACAGCCTCTTCGATCTCCTTC
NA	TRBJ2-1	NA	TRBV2	CASQGMSSYNEQFF	TGTGCCAGCCAGGGAATGAGCTCCTACAATGAGCAGTTCTTC
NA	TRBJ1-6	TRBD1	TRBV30	CAWRRIGTEASGSPLHF	TGTGCCTGGAGGCGCATCGGGACAGAGGCCTCGGGATCACCCCTCCACTTT
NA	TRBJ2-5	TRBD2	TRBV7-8	CASSFSGDETQYF	TGTGCCAGCAGCTTCAGCGGGGATGAGACCCAGTACTTC
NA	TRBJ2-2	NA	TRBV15	CATSRVGRENTGELFF	TGTGCCACCAGCAGAGTAGGGCGGGAGAACACCGGGGAGCTGTTTTTT
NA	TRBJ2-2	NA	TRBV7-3	CASSNSADGAGELFF	TGTGCCAGCAGCAATAGCGCCGACGGGGCCGGGGAGCTGTTTTTT
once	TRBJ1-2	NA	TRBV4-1	CASSQGALTDYGYTF	TGCGCCAGCAGCCAAGGGGCACTGACGGACTATGGCTACACCTTC
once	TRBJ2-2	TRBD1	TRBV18	CASSSTGETGELFF	TGTGCCAGCTCGTCGACAGGGGAAACCGGGGAGCTGTTTTTT
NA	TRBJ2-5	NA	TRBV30	CAWRQNQETQYF	TGTGCCTGGAGACAAAACCAAGAGACCCAGTACTTC
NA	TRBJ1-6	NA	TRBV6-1	CASSDEQVSPLHF	TGTGCCAGCAGTGACGAACAGGTTTCACCCCTCCACTTT
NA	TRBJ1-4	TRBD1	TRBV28	CASGDRGIYEKLFF	TGTGCCAGCGGAGACAGGGGCATTTATGAAAAACTGTTTTTT
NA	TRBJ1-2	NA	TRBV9	CASSLQIAYGYTF	TGTGCCAGCAGCCTTCAGATAGCCTATGGCTACACCTTC
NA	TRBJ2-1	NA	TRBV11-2	CASSLDIFSYEQFF	TGTGCCAGCAGCCTCGACATTTTCTCATATGAGCAGTTCTTC
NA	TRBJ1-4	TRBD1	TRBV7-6	CASSTSGTGAEKLFF	TGTGCCAGCAGCACCTCCGGGACAGGGGCGGAAAAACTGTTTTTT
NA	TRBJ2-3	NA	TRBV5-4	CASSLGELADTQYF	TGTGCCAGCAGCTTGGGTGAACTCGCAGATACGCAGTATTTT
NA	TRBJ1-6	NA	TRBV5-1	CASSPEGRDSPLHF	TGCGCCAGCAGCCCAGAAGGTCGGGATTCACCCCTCCACTTT
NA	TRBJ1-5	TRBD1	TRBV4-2	CASSQDRDGQPQHF	TGTGCCAGCAGCCAGGACAGGGACGGCCAGCCCCAGCATTTT